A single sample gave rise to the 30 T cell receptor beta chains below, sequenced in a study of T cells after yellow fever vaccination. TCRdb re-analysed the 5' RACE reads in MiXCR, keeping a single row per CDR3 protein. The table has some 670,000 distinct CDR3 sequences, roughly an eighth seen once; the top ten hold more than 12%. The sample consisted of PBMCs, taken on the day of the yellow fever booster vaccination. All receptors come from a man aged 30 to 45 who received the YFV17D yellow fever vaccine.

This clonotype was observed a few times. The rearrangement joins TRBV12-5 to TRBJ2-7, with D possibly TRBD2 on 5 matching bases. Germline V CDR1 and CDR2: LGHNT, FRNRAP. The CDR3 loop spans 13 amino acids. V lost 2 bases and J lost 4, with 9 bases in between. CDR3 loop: CASGLNSVYEQYF. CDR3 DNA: TGTGCTAGTGGTTTGAATAGCGTGTACGAGCAGTACTTC.

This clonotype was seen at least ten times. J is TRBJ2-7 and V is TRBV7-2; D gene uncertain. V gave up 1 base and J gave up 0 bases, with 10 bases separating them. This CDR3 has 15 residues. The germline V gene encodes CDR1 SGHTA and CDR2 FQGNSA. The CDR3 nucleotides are TGTGCCAGCAGCTTAGAGGGCCCGAACTCCTACGAGCAGTACTTC. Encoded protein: CASSLEGPNSYEQYF.

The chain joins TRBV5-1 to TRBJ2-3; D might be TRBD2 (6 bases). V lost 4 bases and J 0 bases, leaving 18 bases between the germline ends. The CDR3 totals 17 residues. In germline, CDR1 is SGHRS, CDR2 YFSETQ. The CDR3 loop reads CASSQSPAGLSTDTQYF. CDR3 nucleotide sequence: TGCGCCAGCAGCCAGTCACCCGCGGGGTTGAGCACAGATACGCAGTATTTT.

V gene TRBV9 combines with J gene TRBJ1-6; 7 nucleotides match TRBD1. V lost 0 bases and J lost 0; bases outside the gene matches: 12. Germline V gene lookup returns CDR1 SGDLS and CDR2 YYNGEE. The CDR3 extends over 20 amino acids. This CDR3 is CASSVDPAGQPSSYNSPLHF. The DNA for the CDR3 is TGTGCCAGCAGCGTAGACCCCGCGGGACAGCCGAGCTCCTATAATTCACCCCTCCACTTT.

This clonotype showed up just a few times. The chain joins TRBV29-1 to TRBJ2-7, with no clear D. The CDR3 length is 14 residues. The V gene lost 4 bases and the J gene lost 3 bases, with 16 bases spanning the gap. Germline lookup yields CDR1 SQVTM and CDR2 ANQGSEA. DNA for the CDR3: TGCAGCGTTGCCAGGCCTCCATCGGACTACGAGCAGTACTTC. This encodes CSVARPPSDYEQYF.

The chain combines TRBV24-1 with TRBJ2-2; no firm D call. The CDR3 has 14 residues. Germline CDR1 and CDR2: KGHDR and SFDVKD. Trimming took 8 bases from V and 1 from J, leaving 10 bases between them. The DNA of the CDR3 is TGTGCCACCAATCAAGGACGGAACACCGGGGAGCTGTTTTTT. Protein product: CATNQGRNTGELFF.

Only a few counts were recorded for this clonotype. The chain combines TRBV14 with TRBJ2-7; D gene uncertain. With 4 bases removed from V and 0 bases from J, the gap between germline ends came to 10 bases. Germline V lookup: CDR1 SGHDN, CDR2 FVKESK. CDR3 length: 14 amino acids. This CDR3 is CASSPLQISYEQYF. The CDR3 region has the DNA TGTGCCAGCAGCCCCCTGCAGATCTCCTACGAGCAGTACTTC.

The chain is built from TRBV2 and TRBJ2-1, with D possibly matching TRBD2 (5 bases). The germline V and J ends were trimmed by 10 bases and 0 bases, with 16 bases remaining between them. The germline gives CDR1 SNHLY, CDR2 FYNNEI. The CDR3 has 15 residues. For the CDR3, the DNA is TGTGCCATCAGGAGCGGAAAGAGCTCCTACAATGAGCAGTTCTTC. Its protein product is CAIRSGKSSYNEQFF.

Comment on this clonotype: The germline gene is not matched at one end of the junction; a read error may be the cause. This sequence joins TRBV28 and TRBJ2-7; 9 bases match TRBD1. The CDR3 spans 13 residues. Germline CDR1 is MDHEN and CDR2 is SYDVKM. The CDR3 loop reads CASSSYRGLFPSF. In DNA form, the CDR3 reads TGTGCCAGCAGTTCCTACAGGGGGCTCTTCCCCTCCTTC.

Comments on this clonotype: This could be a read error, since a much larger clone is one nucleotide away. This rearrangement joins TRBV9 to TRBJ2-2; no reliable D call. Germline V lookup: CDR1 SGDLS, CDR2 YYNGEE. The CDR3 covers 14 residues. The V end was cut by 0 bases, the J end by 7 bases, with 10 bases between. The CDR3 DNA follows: TGTGCCAGCAGCGTAGAATGGGTATACGGGGAGCTGTTTTTT. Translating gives CASSVEWVYGELFF.

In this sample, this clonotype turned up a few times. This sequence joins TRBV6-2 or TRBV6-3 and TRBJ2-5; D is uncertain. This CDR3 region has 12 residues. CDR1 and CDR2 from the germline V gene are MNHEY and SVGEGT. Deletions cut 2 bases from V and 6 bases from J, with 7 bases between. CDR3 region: CASSYTVKTQYF. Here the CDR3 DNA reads TGTGCCAGCAGTTACACGGTTAAGACCCAGTACTTC.

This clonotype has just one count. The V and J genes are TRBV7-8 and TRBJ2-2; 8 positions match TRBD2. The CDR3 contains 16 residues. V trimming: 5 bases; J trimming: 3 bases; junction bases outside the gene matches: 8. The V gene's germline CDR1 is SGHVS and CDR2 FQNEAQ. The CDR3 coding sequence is TGTGCCAGCAGCCCCATGGGAGCGGGAGACACCGGGGAGCTGTTTTTT. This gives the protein CASSPMGAGDTGELFF.

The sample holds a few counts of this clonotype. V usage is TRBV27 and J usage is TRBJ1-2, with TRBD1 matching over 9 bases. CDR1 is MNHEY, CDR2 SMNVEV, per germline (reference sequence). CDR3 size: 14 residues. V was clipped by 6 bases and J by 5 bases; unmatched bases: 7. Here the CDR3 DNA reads TGTGCCAGCAGATCTACAGGGGGCGCATATGGCTACACCTTC. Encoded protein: CASRSTGGAYGYTF.

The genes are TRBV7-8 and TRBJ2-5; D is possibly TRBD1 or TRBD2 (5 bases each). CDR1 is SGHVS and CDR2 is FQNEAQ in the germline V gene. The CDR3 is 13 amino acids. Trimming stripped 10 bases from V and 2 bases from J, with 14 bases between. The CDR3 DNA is TGTGCCACCGTGGGACGAACGCAAGAGACCCAGTACTTC. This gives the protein CATVGRTQETQYF.

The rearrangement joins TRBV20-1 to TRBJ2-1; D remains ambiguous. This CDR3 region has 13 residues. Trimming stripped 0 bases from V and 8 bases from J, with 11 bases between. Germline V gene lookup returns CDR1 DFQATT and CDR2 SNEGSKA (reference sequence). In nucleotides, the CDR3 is TGCAGTGCTAGAGATCGTATCGGACATGAGCAGTTCTTC. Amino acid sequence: CSARDRIGHEQFF.

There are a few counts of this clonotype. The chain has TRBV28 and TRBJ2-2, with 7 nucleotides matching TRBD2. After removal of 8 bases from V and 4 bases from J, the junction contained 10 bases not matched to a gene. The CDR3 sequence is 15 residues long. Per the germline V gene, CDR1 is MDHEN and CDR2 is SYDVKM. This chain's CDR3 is CASSIAGASTGELFF. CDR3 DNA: TGTGCCAGCTCTATCGCGGGAGCAAGCACCGGGGAGCTGTTTTTT.

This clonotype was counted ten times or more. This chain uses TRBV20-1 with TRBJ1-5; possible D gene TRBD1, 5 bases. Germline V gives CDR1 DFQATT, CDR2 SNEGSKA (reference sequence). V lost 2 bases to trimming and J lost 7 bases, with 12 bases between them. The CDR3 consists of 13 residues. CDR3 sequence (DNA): TGCAGTGCTAGACCCCGGGGGAGACAGCCCCAGCATTTT. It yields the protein CSARPRGRQPQHF.

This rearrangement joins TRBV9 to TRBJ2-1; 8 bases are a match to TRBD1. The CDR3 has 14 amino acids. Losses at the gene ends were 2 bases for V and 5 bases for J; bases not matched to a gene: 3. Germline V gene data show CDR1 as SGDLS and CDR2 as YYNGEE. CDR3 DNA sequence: TGTGCCAGCAGCGTGACAGGGGCGCACAATGAGCAGTTCTTC. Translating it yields CASSVTGAHNEQFF.

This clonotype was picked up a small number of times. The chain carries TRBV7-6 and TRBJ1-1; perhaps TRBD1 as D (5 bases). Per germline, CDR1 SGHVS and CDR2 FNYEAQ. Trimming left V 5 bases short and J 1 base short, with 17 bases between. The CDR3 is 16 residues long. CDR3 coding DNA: TGTGCCAGCAGCACCCAACCAGGGAAAAGGAACACTGAAGCTTTCTTT. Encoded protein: CASSTQPGKRNTEAFF.

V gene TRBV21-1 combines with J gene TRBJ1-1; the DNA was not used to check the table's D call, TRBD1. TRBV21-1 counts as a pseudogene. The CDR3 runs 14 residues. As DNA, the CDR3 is TGTGCCAGCAGCCTCGGGACAGGGGGGTTTCAAGCTTTCTTT. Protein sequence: CASSLGTGGFQAFF.

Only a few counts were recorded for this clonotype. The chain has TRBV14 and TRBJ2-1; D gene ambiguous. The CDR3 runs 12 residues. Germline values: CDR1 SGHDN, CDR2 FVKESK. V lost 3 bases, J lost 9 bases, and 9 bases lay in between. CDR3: CASSHAPGEQFF. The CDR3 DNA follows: TGTGCCAGCAGCCACGCTCCAGGTGAGCAGTTCTTC.

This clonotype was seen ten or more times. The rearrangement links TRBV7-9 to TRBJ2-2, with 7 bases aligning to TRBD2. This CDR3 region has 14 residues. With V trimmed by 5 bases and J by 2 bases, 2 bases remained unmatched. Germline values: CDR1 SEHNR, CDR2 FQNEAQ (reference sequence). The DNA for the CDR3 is TGTGCCAGCAGCAGGGACTACAACACCGGGGAGCTGTTTTTT. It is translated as CASSRDYNTGELFF.

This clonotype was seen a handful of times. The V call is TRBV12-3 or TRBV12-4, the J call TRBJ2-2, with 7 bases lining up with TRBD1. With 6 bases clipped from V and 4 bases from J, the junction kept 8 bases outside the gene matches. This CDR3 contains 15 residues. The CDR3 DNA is TGTGCCAGCAGCAAGACAGGGAGTCCCACCGGGGAGCTGTTTTTT. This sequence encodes CASSKTGSPTGELFF.

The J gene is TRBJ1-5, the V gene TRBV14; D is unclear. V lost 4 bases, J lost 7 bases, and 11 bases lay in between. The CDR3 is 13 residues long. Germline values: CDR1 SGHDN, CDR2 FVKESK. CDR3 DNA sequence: TGTGCCAGCAGCCGTGGAGGGCGACAGCCCCAGCATTTT. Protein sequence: CASSRGGRQPQHF.

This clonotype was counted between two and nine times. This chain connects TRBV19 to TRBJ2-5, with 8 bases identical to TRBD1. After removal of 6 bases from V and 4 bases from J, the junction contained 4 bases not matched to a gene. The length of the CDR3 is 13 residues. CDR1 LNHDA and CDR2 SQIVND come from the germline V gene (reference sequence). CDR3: CASSQGAGETQYF. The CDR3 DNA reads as TGTGCCAGTAGCCAGGGGGCCGGAGAGACCCAGTACTTC. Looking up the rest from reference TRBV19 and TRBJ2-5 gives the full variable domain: DGGITQSPKYLFRKEGQNVTLSCEQNLNHDAMYWYRQDPGQGLRLIYYSQIVNDFQKGDIAEGYSVSREKKESFPLTVTSAQKNPTAFYLCASSQGAGETQYFGPGTRLLVL.

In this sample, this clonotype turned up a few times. Written as DNA, the CDR3 is TGTGCCAGCGCGTCTACTACCTACAATGAGCAGTTCTTC. Protein sequence: CASASTTYNEQFF. This chain connects TRBV6-6 to TRBJ2-1; D is uncertain. Trimming left V 8 bases short and J 2 bases short, with 10 bases between. The germline V gene encodes CDR1 MNHNY and CDR2 SVGAGI (reference sequence). The CDR3 loop spans 13 amino acids.

Here the CDR3 reads CASSRYAEGGNIQYF. The CDR3 nucleotides are TGTGCCAGCTCACGCTACGCCGAGGGAGGAAACATTCAGTACTTC. The rearrangement joins TRBV18 to TRBJ2-4; a weak D match, TRBD2 (6 bases). Deletions cut 4 bases from V and 6 bases from J, with 16 bases between. CDR1 KGHSH and CDR2 LQKENI come from the germline V gene. CDR3 length: 15 residues.

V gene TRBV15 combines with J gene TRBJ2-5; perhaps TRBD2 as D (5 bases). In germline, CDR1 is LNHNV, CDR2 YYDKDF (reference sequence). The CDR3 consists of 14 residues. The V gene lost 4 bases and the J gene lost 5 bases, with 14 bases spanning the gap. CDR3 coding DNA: TGTGCCACCAGCAACCCACTAGGGAGTGAGACCCAGTACTTC. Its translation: CATSNPLGSETQYF.

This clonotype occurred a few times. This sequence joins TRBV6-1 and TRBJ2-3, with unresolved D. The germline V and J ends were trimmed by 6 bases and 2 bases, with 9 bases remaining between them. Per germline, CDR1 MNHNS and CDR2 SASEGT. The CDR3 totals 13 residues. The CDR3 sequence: CASSFDTTDTQYF. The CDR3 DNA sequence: TGTGCCAGCAGCTTCGACACCACAGATACGCAGTATTTT.

The CDR3 nucleotides read TGCAGCGTTACAGGCGAAGGAACCTACGAGCAGTACTTC. Protein: CSVTGEGTYEQYF. The rearrangement uses TRBV29-1 and TRBJ2-7; perhaps TRBD1 as D (5 bases). Germline V gene lookup returns CDR1 SQVTM and CDR2 ANQGSEA. The V end lost 5 bases, the J end lost 2 bases, and 13 bases lay between the germline ends. This CDR3 spans 13 amino acids.